These T cell receptor beta chains were read from a single sample in a study of blood T cell repertoires in COVID-19. Generated by immunoSEQ multiplex PCR, the TCRdb table keeps only in-frame clones and is missing some. Counted here are some 200,000 clones, roughly 75% occurring once; the ten biggest clones make up more than 7%. Input material: peripheral blood. The receptor source for this set is a woman in her 70s with acute or convalescent COVID-19. CDR3s include the opening cysteine and the closing phenylalanine or tryptophan. The D gene is left open where the match is weak. Only part of the rows carry a size: once, few, many, or a class if the clone is expanded.

clone size	J gene	D gene	V gene	CDR3 DNA	CDR3 protein
NA	TRBJ2-3	NA	TRBV7-2	TGTGCCAGCAGCCCCTCGCAACTAGATACGCAGTATTTT	CASSPSQLDTQYF
NA	TRBJ2-2	NA	TRBV5-1	TGCGCCAGCAGCTTGGGCGGGGAGACCGGGGAGCTGTTTTTT	CASSLGGETGELFF
NA	TRBJ2-3	NA	TRBV25-1	TGTGCCAGCAGTCCAAGGGGTGGCACAGATACGCAGTATTTT	CASSPRGGTDTQYF
few	TRBJ2-4	NA	TRBV5-5	TGTGCCAGCAGCCTCGGGATGGGGGGAAACATTCAGTACTTC	CASSLGMGGNIQYF
few	TRBJ1-3	TRBD1	TRBV6-5	TGTGCCAGCAGTTCCCCGGGACAGGGACGAAACACCATATATTTT	CASSSPGQGRNTIYF
once	TRBJ1-1	NA	TRBV7-8	TGTGCCAGCAGCTTGTCAGTCAACACTGAAGCTTTCTTT	CASSLSVNTEAFF
once	TRBJ2-5	TRBD2	TRBV6-7	TGTGCCAGCAGTTATCGGGGCCTAGCGGGGGATTACCAAGAGACCCAGTACTTC	CASSYRGLAGDYQETQYF
few	TRBJ2-1	TRBD1	TRBV6-4	TGTGCCAGCAGGTACCGAAGACAGGGGTTGTACAATGAGCAGTTCTTC	CASRYRRQGLYNEQFF
once	TRBJ1-2	TRBD1	TRBV4-2	TGTGCCAGCAGCCAAGAGACAGGGGAGTCGGGTGGCTACACCTTC	CASSQETGESGGYTF
NA	TRBJ1-5	NA	TRBV16	TGTGCCAGCAGCCAATCGGGGGGGAACCGTTCGCCCCAGCATTTT	CASSQSGGNRSPQHF
NA	TRBJ2-2	NA	TRBV9	TGTGCCAGCAGCGTAAACTGGGACACCACCGGGGAGCTGTTTTTT	CASSVNWDTTGELFF
few	TRBJ2-7	NA	TRBV27	TGTGCCAGCAGTTTCTTTGGTATCGGAGACTACGAGCAGTACTTC	CASSFFGIGDYEQYF
NA	TRBJ2-7	NA	TRBV11-3	TGTGCCAGCAGCTTAGGGCAGGGGAACTACGAGCAGTACTTC	CASSLGQGNYEQYF
NA	TRBJ2-1	TRBD2	TRBV12-3/TRBV12-4	TGTGCCAGCAGGACTAGCGGGGGCAATGAGCAGTTCTTC	CASRTSGGNEQFF
few	TRBJ2-5	NA	TRBV7-2	TGTGCCAGCAGCTTTGATCAGGGGCGAGAGACCCAGTACTTC	CASSFDQGRETQYF
NA	TRBJ2-3	TRBD1	TRBV24-1	TGTGCCACCTCTACCGGGACAGGGTCAACAGATACGCAGTATTTT	CATSTGTGSTDTQYF
NA	TRBJ2-7	TRBD2	TRBV3-1/TRBV3-2	TGTGCCAGCAGCCAAGGACGCCGGGAGGGGGAGCAGTACTTC	CASSQGRREGEQYF
NA	TRBJ1-2	NA	TRBV3-1/TRBV3-2	TGTGCCAGCAGCCAGGCGGGGGTTGGGGACTATGGCTACACCTTC	CASSQAGVGDYGYTF
NA	TRBJ1-5	TRBD1	TRBV19	TGTGCCAGTAGACGGACAGGTTATAGCAATCAGCCCCAGCATTTT	CASRRTGYSNQPQHF
NA	TRBJ2-2	NA	TRBV10-1	TGCGCCAGCAGTGTTGGGAGCACCGGGGAGCTGTTTTTT	CASSVGSTGELFF
many	TRBJ2-5	TRBD1	TRBV29-1	TGCAGCGTTGCGGGACAGGGCGACGGGGGGACCCAGTACTTC	CSVAGQGDGGTQYF
NA	TRBJ1-4	NA	TRBV19	TGTGCCAGTAGTAGCAGGGGCAAACTGTTTTTT	CASSSRGKLFF
NA	TRBJ2-5	NA	TRBV5-6	TGTGCCAGCAGCTTGGCGAGGACCGGGGGAGAGACCCAGTACTTC	CASSLARTGGETQYF
few	TRBJ2-1	TRBD2	TRBV10-3	TGTGCCATCAGTAGTAGCGGGGGCTACAATGAGCAGTTCTTC	CAISSSGGYNEQFF
NA	TRBJ1-5	NA	TRBV24-1	TGTGCCACCAGTGATCGAAACAGGGCCTTCAATCAGCCCCAGCATTTT	CATSDRNRAFNQPQHF
NA	TRBJ2-3	TRBD1	TRBV20-1	TGCAGTGCTGGGGGCCAGGGGGCCAAGTATTTT	CSAGGQGAKYF
NA	TRBJ1-6	NA	TRBV13	TGTGCCAGCAGCAGCGGCTCCTATAATTCACCCCTCCACTTT	CASSSGSYNSPLHF